The 20 T cell receptor beta chains below were found in one sample sequenced in a study of T cell responses to AZD1222 COVID-19 vaccine (dated by TCRdb to the early 2020s). Libraries were prepared through the immunoSEQ multiplex PCR assay. The source is immuneACCESS, and TCRdb retained only in-frame sequences with V and J called. Part of the clones is not carried over; for the studies checked, unresolved V genes explain less than half of this, and the remainder is unexplained. The sample table shows about 160,000 clones, and around nine tenths are seen once. The ten largest make up 5.5% of the sample. The sample's time point, from its label and the paper: baseline before first vaccination. Specimen: peripheral blood, collected on day 0 of AZD1222 vaccination. The receptors were gathered from an adult in good health.

DNA for the CDR3: TGTGCCAGCGATTGGGAGGGCACCGGGGAGCTGTTTTTT. It encodes CASDWEGTGELFF. The genes are TRBV6-5 and TRBJ2-2; 7 nucleotides align to TRBD2. V shed 8 bases and J 4 bases; nucleotides not matched to a gene: 4. In germline, CDR1 is MNHEY, CDR2 SVGAGI. The CDR3 loop spans 13 amino acids.

The V gene is TRBV2, the J gene TRBJ1-1; TRBD1 is a possible D gene (6 bases). The germline V gene has CDR1 SNHLY and CDR2 FYNNEI. Between the trimmed V and J ends, which lost 1 base and 5 bases, there was a span of 8 bases. CDR3 length: 13 amino acids. CDR3 in amino acids: CASSEDRDTEAFF. CDR3 sequence (DNA): TGTGCCAGCAGTGAAGACAGGGATACTGAAGCTTTCTTT. Filled out from reference TRBV2 and TRBJ1-1, the complete variable domain reads EPEVTQTPSHQVTQMGQEVILRCVPISNHLYFYWYRQILGQKVEFLVSFYNNEISEKSEIFDDQFSVERPDGSNFTLKIRSTKLEDSAMYFCASSEDRDTEAFFGQGTRLTVV.

The rearrangement uses TRBV7-9 and TRBJ1-3; D remains unclear. Trimming took off 3 bases at V and 0 bases at J, with 9 bases between the two ends. The CDR3 contains 15 residues. In germline, CDR1 is SEHNR, CDR2 FQNEAQ (reference sequence). The DNA for the CDR3 is TGTGCCAGCAGCTTCGGATCCCTCTCTGGAAACACCATATATTTT. It is translated as CASSFGSLSGNTIYF.

This chain's CDR3 is CASRAFMNTEAFF. CDR3 DNA: TGTGCCAGCAGGGCTTTTATGAACACTGAAGCTTTCTTT. The chain uses TRBV14 and TRBJ1-1, with unresolved D. Germline lookup yields CDR1 SGHDN and CDR2 FVKESK. Deletions cut 6 bases from V and 0 bases from J, with 8 bases between. The CDR3 runs to 13 residues.

A single count supports this clone. The chain links TRBV27 to TRBJ1-5; D is undetermined. CDR3 size: 14 residues. CDR1 is MNHEY and CDR2 is SMNVEV in the germline V gene (reference sequence). The V and J ends lost 1 base and 1 base respectively, with 5 bases between them. CDR3: CASSLYRSNQPQHF. The CDR3 nucleotides are TGTGCCAGCAGTTTATACAGAAGCAATCAGCCCCAGCATTTT.

The chain uses TRBV7-8 and TRBJ2-2; tentatively, D is TRBD2 (7 bases). The germline CDR1 and CDR2 sequences are SGHVS and FQNEAQ. Trimming removed 2 bases from V and 0 bases from J, with 10 bases in between. The CDR3 totals 16 residues. CDR3 in DNA: TGTGCCAGCAGCTTAATCGGGGGGCCGAACACCGGGGAGCTGTTTTTT. This sequence encodes CASSLIGGPNTGELFF.

V and J are TRBV6-5 and TRBJ1-1, with D unclear. The CDR3 has 11 residues. Trimming took off 6 bases at V and 6 bases at J, with 8 bases between the two ends. Germline assignment: CDR1 MNHEY and CDR2 SVGAGI. The CDR3 protein is CASSSASEAFF. CDR3 DNA: TGTGCCAGCAGCTCTGCCTCTGAAGCTTTCTTT.

J is TRBJ2-3 and V is TRBV27; 10 nucleotides agree with TRBD2. Germline V gene data show CDR1 as MNHEY and CDR2 as SMNVEV (reference sequence). The CDR3 totals 18 residues. The V gene end was trimmed by 3 bases and the J gene end by 1 base; junction bases not matched to a gene: 10. The chain's CDR3 is CASSFRASGGRGTDTQYF. The CDR3 nucleotides read TGTGCCAGCAGTTTTAGAGCTAGCGGGGGAAGGGGCACAGATACGCAGTATTTT.

The chain uses TRBV11-1 and TRBJ1-1; D may be TRBD1 (6 bases). V was clipped by 1 base and J by 0 bases, with 6 bases between them. The CDR3 spans 14 residues. CDR1 and CDR2 (germline): SGHAT, FQDESV (reference sequence). The CDR3 reads CASSLDRVNTEAFF. CDR3 DNA: TGTGCCAGCAGCTTAGACAGGGTGAACACTGAAGCTTTCTTT.

The J gene is TRBJ1-4, the V gene TRBV4-3; a possible D gene is TRBD1 (6 bases). V lost 4 bases, J lost 6 bases, and 12 bases lay in between. Germline-derived CDR1 and CDR2 are LGHNA and YSLEER. There are 14 residues in the CDR3. CDR3 nucleotide sequence: TGCGCCAGCAGCCGTCTGGGGGGCTATGAAAAACTGTTTTTT. Its protein is CASSRLGGYEKLFF.

The chain links TRBV7-2 to TRBJ2-1, with 10 bases identical to TRBD2. Per the germline V gene, CDR1 is SGHTA and CDR2 is FQGNSA. The CDR3 loop spans 14 amino acids. Trimming removed 4 bases from V and 9 bases from J; junction bases left unmatched: 6. CDR3 protein: CASSSASGSVEQFF. In DNA, the CDR3 is TGTGCCAGCAGCTCCGCTAGCGGGAGTGTTGAGCAGTTCTTC.

The V call is TRBV6-5, the J call TRBJ2-1; the match to TRBD2 covers 14 bases. Germline V CDR1 and CDR2: MNHEY, SVGAGI. The CDR3 sequence is 15 residues long. The trim removed 7 bases at V and 9 bases at J, leaving 8 bases unmatched. The CDR3 DNA reads TGTGCCAGCAAACCGACTAGCGGGGGGGCGATTGAGCAGTTCTTC. It codes for CASKPTSGGAIEQFF.

The chain joins TRBV27 to TRBJ2-1; 9 bases are shared with TRBD2. Trimming removed 4 bases from V and 0 bases from J; junction bases left unmatched: 10. The CDR3 extends over 18 amino acids. Per germline, CDR1 MNHEY and CDR2 SMNVEV (reference sequence). DNA for the CDR3: TGTGCCAGCAGTTACCGACTAGCGGAGTATAGCTCCTACAATGAGCAGTTCTTC. Translated, it gives CASSYRLAEYSSYNEQFF.

The chain couples TRBV6-5 to TRBJ1-2, with D unresolved. With 0 bases removed from V and 6 bases from J, the gap between germline ends came to 5 bases. The germline V gene has CDR1 MNHEY and CDR2 SVGAGI. This CDR3 region has 12 residues. CDR3 protein: CASSYSTDGYTF. The CDR3 nucleotides read TGTGCCAGCAGTTACTCGACTGATGGCTACACCTTC.

The chain employs TRBV27 and TRBJ2-2; D is perhaps TRBD2 (7 bases). CDR3 length equals 14 residues. Trimming took 3 bases from V and 5 from J, leaving 10 bases between them. Germline CDR1 reads MNHEY; CDR2 reads SMNVEV (reference sequence). The CDR3 region has the DNA TGTGCCAGCAGTTTGAAGGGGGGGACCGGGGAGCTGTTTTTT. Amino acids: CASSLKGGTGELFF.

The CDR3 loop reads CASSERDRGNSPLHF. The CDR3 region has the DNA TGTGCCAGCAGTGAAAGGGACAGGGGCAATTCACCCCTCCACTTT. The rearrangement uses TRBV6-4 and TRBJ1-6; TRBD1 matches at 10 bases. The CDR3 runs to 15 residues. CDR1 and CDR2 from the germline V gene are MRHNA and SNTAGT. V trimming: 3 bases; J trimming: 7 bases; junction bases outside the gene matches: 3.

The J gene is TRBJ2-3, the V gene TRBV10-3, with 8 bases aligning to TRBD1. Looked up from germline, CDR1 is ENHRY and CDR2 is SYGVKD. After removal of 8 bases from V and 0 bases from J, the junction contained 13 bases not matched to a gene. The CDR3 contains 17 residues. The CDR3 reads CAILTIFGQGSTDTQYF. CDR3 coding DNA: TGTGCCATCCTTACCATCTTCGGACAGGGTAGCACAGATACGCAGTATTTT.

This chain links TRBV9 with TRBJ2-7; D unclear. This CDR3 region has 15 residues. V lost 0 bases and J 3 bases, leaving 13 bases between the germline ends. Germline CDR1 and CDR2: SGDLS and YYNGEE. The CDR3 loop reads CASSVATGSSYEQYF. The DNA for the CDR3 is TGTGCCAGCAGCGTAGCTACGGGCTCAAGCTACGAGCAGTACTTC.

The V and J genes are TRBV9 and TRBJ2-7; D is uncertain. Trimming left V 4 bases short and J 0 bases short, with 8 bases between. From germline, CDR1 is SGDLS and CDR2 YYNGEE. The CDR3 extends over 13 amino acids. This CDR3 is CASSPQDSYEQYF. The CDR3 DNA sequence: TGTGCCAGCAGCCCCCAAGACTCCTACGAGCAGTACTTC.

As DNA, the CDR3 is TGTGCCAGCAGCCTACAGGGCAACCAAGAGACCCAGTACTTC. Its protein product is CASSLQGNQETQYF. V is TRBV7-3 and J is TRBJ2-5; perhaps TRBD1 as D (6 bases). The CDR3 spans 14 residues. Trimming left V 5 bases short and J 0 bases short, with 10 bases between. Germline loops: CDR1 SGHTA, CDR2 FQGTGA. Together with reference TRBV7-3 and TRBJ2-5, the CDR3 gives the full variable domain: GAGVSQTPSNKVTEKGKYVELRCDPISGHTALYWYRQSLGQGPEFLIYFQGTGAADDSGLPNDRFFAVRPEGSVSTLKIQRTERGDSAVYLCASSLQGNQETQYFGPGTRLLVL.